Following are 21 T cell receptor beta chains from one sample sequenced in a study of blood T cell repertoires in COVID-19 (dated by TCRdb to 2018 to 2020). The library was generated by the immunoSEQ multiplex PCR assay. What TCRdb holds here is the immuneACCESS table cut down to in-frame rearrangements. Part of the clones is not present; checked against another copy, under half of the missing clones reflect an unresolved V gene, and the others are unexplained. Present in this sample are roughly 100,000 clones, less than 95% of which were seen just once. The ten most abundant clones make up about 5.2% of the sample. Input material: peripheral blood. These receptors were obtained from a man between 45 and 60 years old with acute or convalescent COVID-19.

The rearrangement links TRBV24-1 to TRBJ2-2; 8 positions match TRBD1. Germline V gene lookup returns CDR1 KGHDR and CDR2 SFDVKD. The CDR3 length is 16 residues. The J segment lost 3 bases and the V segment lost 4 bases, leaving 6 bases of the junction unmatched. CDR3 sequence reads: CATSDPGQGYTGELFF. The CDR3 nucleotides read TGTGCCACCAGTGACCCCGGACAGGGTTACACCGGGGAGCTGTTTTTT.

As regards this clone: One end of the junction varies from germline; a read error may be responsible. This sequence joins TRBV4-1 and TRBJ2-1; 8 positions agree with TRBD2. The length of the CDR3 is 17 residues. Germline CDR1 reads MGHRA; CDR2 reads YSYEKL. Written as DNA, the CDR3 is TGCGCCCGCAGCCGGGGGGGACTATCAAGCCTGGGTAATGAGCAGTTCTTC. This codes for CARSRGGLSSLGNEQFF.

V gene TRBV5-1 combines with J gene TRBJ1-4, with D hard to call. The CDR3 runs 15 residues. V was clipped by 4 bases and J by 0 bases, with 10 bases between them. Per germline, CDR1 SGHRS and CDR2 YFSETQ. The DNA for the CDR3 is TGCGCCAGCAGCCCGGCTGACACAACTAATGAAAAACTGTTTTTT. Translated, it gives CASSPADTTNEKLFF.

CDR3: CASSRNRGQGNTEAFF. In DNA, the CDR3 is TGTGCCAGCAGCCGAAATCGGGGACAGGGGAACACTGAAGCTTTCTTT. This chain links TRBV5-8 with TRBJ1-1, with TRBD1 matching over 9 bases. V was clipped by 4 bases and J by 1 base; unmatched bases: 8. Germline values: CDR1 SGHTS, CDR2 YDEGEE. The CDR3 totals 16 residues.

The J gene is TRBJ2-3, the V gene TRBV6-2 or TRBV6-3; D unresolved. The germline gives CDR1 MNHEY, CDR2 SVGEGT. This CDR3 spans 14 amino acids. The ends were cut back, 3 bases at V and 6 bases at J, with 13 bases in the middle. This chain's CDR3 is CASSYAGVDDTQYF. In nucleotides, the CDR3 is TGTGCCAGCAGTTATGCCGGAGTGGATGATACGCAGTATTTT.

The chain couples TRBV27 to TRBJ2-7; 13 bases agree with TRBD2. CDR3 size: 17 residues. Per germline, CDR1 MNHEY and CDR2 SMNVEV (reference sequence). V trimming: 4 bases; J trimming: 9 bases; junction bases outside the gene matches: 15. The CDR3 loop reads CASSSRDGGLAGVVQYF. CDR3 in DNA: TGTGCCAGCAGTTCCCGGGACGGAGGACTAGCGGGAGTGGTGCAGTACTTC.

The CDR3 loop is CASSLDRNYGYTF. The CDR3 region has the DNA TGTGCCAGCAGCTTAGACAGGAACTATGGCTACACCTTC. The rearrangement joins TRBV11-2 to TRBJ1-2; D is undetermined. Per germline, CDR1 SGHAT and CDR2 FQNNGV. The CDR3 is 13 amino acids. V lost 0 bases to trimming and J lost 2 bases, with 4 bases between them. Based on the CDR3 plus reference TRBV11-2 and TRBJ1-2, the full variable domain is EAGVAQSPRYKIIEKRQSVAFWCNPISGHATLYWYQQILGQGPKLLIQFQNNGVVDDSQLPKDRFSAERLKGVDSTLKIQPAKLEDSAVYLCASSLDRNYGYTFGSGTRLTVV.

This chain connects TRBV5-8 to TRBJ1-1, with 7 bases fitting TRBD1. There are 16 residues in the CDR3. V gave up 0 bases and J gave up 4 bases; unmatched junction bases: 9. Germline lookup yields CDR1 SGHTS and CDR2 YDEGEE. Here the CDR3 reads CASSLGQGLGSTEAFF. DNA for the CDR3: TGTGCCAGCAGCTTGGGACAGGGACTAGGGAGCACTGAAGCTTTCTTT. Complete variable domain (other parts from reference TRBV5-8 and TRBJ1-1): EAGVTQSPTHLIKTRGQQATLRCSPISGHTSVYWYQQALGLGLQFLLWYDEGEERNRGNFPPRFSGRQFPNYSSELNVNALELEDSALYLCASSLGQGLGSTEAFFGQGTRLTVV.

The chain employs TRBV4-1 and TRBJ2-7; 10 bases are shared with TRBD2. Trimming took 0 bases from V and 2 from J; bases not matched to a gene: 1. CDR3 length: 15 residues. Germline V gene sequence: CDR1 MGHRA, CDR2 YSYEKL. DNA for the CDR3: TGCGCCAGCAGCCAAGAAGCGGGGGGGGCCTACGAGCAGTACTTC. It encodes CASSQEAGGAYEQYF.

The V call is TRBV28, the J call TRBJ1-2; perhaps TRBD1 as D (5 bases). V was cut by 6 bases and J by 4 bases, with 21 bases left in between. The CDR3 runs to 16 residues. Germline lookup yields CDR1 MDHEN and CDR2 SYDVKM. Here the CDR3 DNA reads TGTGCCAGCAGCTCTCCGACGGGGGGTTCAGGCTATGGCTACACCTTC. It yields the protein CASSSPTGGSGYGYTF.

This chain joins TRBV3-1 (or the pseudogene TRBV3-2) and TRBJ2-3; TRBD2 is a possible D gene (6 bases). V lost 4 bases and J 5 bases, leaving 19 bases between the germline ends. The V gene's germline CDR1 is LGHDT and CDR2 YNNKEL (reference sequence). The CDR3 is made up of 16 amino acids. The CDR3 DNA follows: TGTGCCAGCAGCCTGGCGGCGGGGCGGAGTCAAGATACGCAGTATTTT. Protein product: CASSLAAGRSQDTQYF.

J is TRBJ2-7 and V is TRBV5-1; 9 nucleotides line up with TRBD1. Germline V lookup: CDR1 SGHRS, CDR2 YFSETQ. This CDR3 is 15 amino acids long. With V trimmed by 4 bases and J by 3 bases, 8 bases remained unmatched. CDR3 region: CASSRFPGQGYEQYF. The CDR3 DNA reads as TGCGCCAGCAGCCGATTCCCGGGACAGGGCTACGAGCAGTACTTC.

The chain combines TRBV7-9 with TRBJ2-1, with 10 positions matching TRBD2. The V and J ends lost 5 bases and 4 bases, in that order; junction bases with no gene match: 8. The CDR3 length is 16 residues. In germline, CDR1 is SEHNR, CDR2 FQNEAQ (reference sequence). CDR3 DNA: TGTGCCAGCAGCCGTCTAGCGGGAGTCAGGTACAATGAGCAGTTCTTC. This encodes CASSRLAGVRYNEQFF.

The chain is built from TRBV6-5 and TRBJ1-5; D is uncertain. Germline CDR1 reads MNHEY; CDR2 reads SVGAGI. V lost 6 bases to trimming and J lost 6 bases, with 9 bases between them. The CDR3 has 12 residues. CDR3 sequence: CASSHPSQPQHF. The CDR3 DNA reads as TGTGCCAGCAGCCACCCCAGTCAGCCCCAGCATTTT.

Notes on this clone: Other DNA sequences in the sample encode the same CDR3. The V call is TRBV18, the J call TRBJ1-5; the D gene is possibly TRBD1 (6 bases). V lost 3 bases to trimming and J lost 4 bases, with 7 bases between them. The CDR3 is 13 residues long. Germline lookup yields CDR1 KGHSH and CDR2 LQKENI. In DNA form, the CDR3 reads TGTGCCAGCTCACCCGACAGGAATCAGCCCCAGCATTTT. It encodes CASSPDRNQPQHF.

This rearrangement joins TRBV3-1 (or the pseudogene TRBV3-2) to TRBJ1-1; D unclear. Trimming removed 4 bases at V and 1 base at J, with 10 bases between. The CDR3 sequence is 14 residues long. Germline V gene data show CDR1 as LGHDT and CDR2 as YNNKEL (reference sequence). This CDR3 reads CASSPAATNTEAFF. For the CDR3, the DNA is TGTGCCAGCAGCCCCGCGGCAACGAACACTGAAGCTTTCTTT.

This sequence joins TRBV10-3 and TRBJ2-4; D remains ambiguous. The germline V and J ends were trimmed by 10 bases and 1 base, with 14 bases remaining between them. This CDR3 has 14 amino acids. Germline CDR1 ENHRY, CDR2 SYGVKD. The CDR3 coding sequence is TGTGCCACCAGGCCCGATGGCGCCAAAAACATTCAGTACTTC. This encodes CATRPDGAKNIQYF.

Of note for this clone: One end of the junction fails to match germline, which may point to a read error. DNA for the CDR3: TGTGCCAGTAGGATAGCGGGAGGGCACACCGGGGAGCTGTTTTTT. This sequence encodes CASRIAGGHTGELFF. This rearrangement joins TRBV19 to TRBJ2-2, with 11 bases identical to TRBD2. CDR1 is LNHDA and CDR2 is SQIVND in the germline V gene (reference sequence). The CDR3 sequence is 15 residues long.

To note about this clone: This CDR3 is also generated by other DNA sequences in the sample. The gene calls are TRBV19 and TRBJ1-1, with 8 bases identical to TRBD1. Germline CDR1 reads LNHDA; CDR2 reads SQIVND (reference sequence). Trimming at V came to 4 bases and at J to 4 bases, leaving 5 bases not matched to a gene. The CDR3 length is 14 residues. The CDR3 region is CASSKGQGGTEAFF. The CDR3 region has the DNA TGTGCCAGTAGTAAAGGACAGGGAGGCACTGAAGCTTTCTTT. The entire variable domain, with the rest obtained from reference TRBV19 and TRBJ1-1, is as follows: DGGITQSPKYLFRKEGQNVTLSCEQNLNHDAMYWYRQDPGQGLRLIYYSQIVNDFQKGDIAEGYSVSREKKESFPLTVTSAQKNPTAFYLCASSKGQGGTEAFFGQGTRLTVV.

J is TRBJ1-4 and V is TRBV15, with a tentative D call TRBD1 (6 bases). V lost 0 bases and J lost 10, with 18 bases in between. The CDR3 contains 16 residues. Per germline, CDR1 LNHNV and CDR2 YYDKDF (reference sequence). The chain's CDR3 is CATSRDLPRGRVKLFF. The CDR3 nucleotides are TGTGCCACCAGCAGAGATCTCCCCAGGGGAAGGGTAAAACTGTTTTTT.

The V and J genes are TRBV6-5 and TRBJ2-7, with a possible D match to TRBD2 (5 bases). From germline, CDR1 is MNHEY and CDR2 SVGAGI. This CDR3 comprises 14 residues. Trimming removed 5 bases at V and 6 bases at J, with 17 bases between. CDR3 loop: CASSHHVPGSEQYF. The CDR3 coding sequence is TGTGCCAGCAGTCACCACGTCCCGGGGAGCGAGCAGTACTTC.